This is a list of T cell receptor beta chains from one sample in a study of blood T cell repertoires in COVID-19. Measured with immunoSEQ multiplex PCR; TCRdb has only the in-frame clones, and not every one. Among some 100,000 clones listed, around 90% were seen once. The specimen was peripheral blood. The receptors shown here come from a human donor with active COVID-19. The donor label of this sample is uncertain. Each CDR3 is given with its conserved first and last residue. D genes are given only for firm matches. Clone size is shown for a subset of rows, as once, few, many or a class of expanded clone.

CDR3: CATSEGDYQPQHF; DNA: TGTGCCACCAGTGAAGGGGACTATCAGCCCCAGCATTTT; J: TRBJ1-5; D: NA; V: TRBV24-1; size: NA; length: 13
CDR3: CASSPAQGGSYEQYF; DNA: TGTGCCAGCAGTCCGGCACAGGGGGGCTCCTACGAGCAGTACTTC; J: TRBJ2-7; D: TRBD1; V: TRBV6-5; size: NA; length: 15
CDR3: CASTKLAGVRETQYF; DNA: TGTGCCAGCACCAAACTAGCGGGGGTCCGGGAGACCCAGTACTTC; J: TRBJ2-5; D: TRBD2; V: TRBV28; size: NA; length: 15
CDR3: CASSQEKTGIPYGYTF; DNA: TGCGCCAGCAGCCAAGAAAAGACAGGGATACCTTATGGCTACACCTTC; J: TRBJ1-2; D: TRBD1; V: TRBV4-3; size: few; length: 16
CDR3: CASSLALSEAFF; DNA: TGTGCCAGCAGCTTGGCCCTATCTGAAGCTTTCTTT; J: TRBJ1-1; D: NA; V: TRBV5-4; size: NA; length: 12
CDR3: CASSPSGQAPVGAGELFF; DNA: TGTGCCAGCAGCCCCTCAGGACAGGCTCCAGTTGGGGCCGGGGAGCTGTTTTTT; J: TRBJ2-2; D: TRBD1; V: TRBV7-9; size: NA; length: 18
CDR3: CASSLAGRGSTDTQYF; DNA: TGTGCCAGCAGTTTGGCAGGGCGTGGTAGCACAGATACGCAGTATTTT; J: TRBJ2-3; D: NA; V: TRBV6-2/TRBV6-3; size: NA; length: 16
CDR3: CASSPTTVGGGYQPQHF; DNA: TGCGCCAGCAGCCCTACAACAGTTGGGGGGGGTTATCAGCCCCAGCATTTT; J: TRBJ1-5; D: NA; V: TRBV4-1; size: NA; length: 17
CDR3: CASSLGGEGGETQYF; DNA: TGTGCCAGCAGCTTAGGAGGGGAGGGGGGTGAGACCCAGTACTTC; J: TRBJ2-5; D: NA; V: TRBV7-2; size: NA; length: 15
CDR3: CASRGLLGTEAFF; DNA: TGCGCCAGCAGGGGGCTTTTGGGCACTGAAGCTTTCTTT; J: TRBJ1-1; D: NA; V: TRBV5-1; size: NA; length: 13
CDR3: CASSGTAMNTEAFF; DNA: TGTGCCAGCAGCGGGACAGCCATGAACACTGAAGCTTTCTTT; J: TRBJ1-1; D: TRBD1; V: TRBV7-2; size: NA; length: 14
CDR3: CASSLGLASYNEQFF; DNA: TGTGCCAGCAGCTTGGGACTAGCGTCTTACAATGAGCAGTTCTTC; J: TRBJ2-1; D: TRBD2; V: TRBV7-3; size: NA; length: 15
CDR3: CASSSRTGIDYGYTF; DNA: TGTGCCAGCAGTTCCCGGACAGGGATCGACTATGGCTACACCTTC; J: TRBJ1-2; D: TRBD1; V: TRBV27; size: NA; length: 15
CDR3: CASSFETGDYGYTF; DNA: TGTGCCAGCAGCTTTGAAACAGGGGACTATGGCTACACCTTC; J: TRBJ1-2; D: TRBD1; V: TRBV11-2; size: once; length: 14
CDR3: CASSSTGGDNQPQHF; DNA: TGTGCCAGCAGTTCCACGGGGGGGGACAATCAGCCCCAGCATTTT; J: TRBJ1-5; D: NA; V: TRBV6-1; size: NA; length: 15
CDR3: CASRPGRVVNTEAFF; DNA: TGTGCCAGCAGACCCGGCCGGGTGGTGAACACTGAAGCTTTCTTT; J: TRBJ1-1; D: NA; V: TRBV27; size: NA; length: 15
CDR3: CASSLRGGDQPQHF; DNA: TGCGCCAGCAGCTTGAGGGGAGGCGATCAGCCCCAGCATTTT; J: TRBJ1-5; D: NA; V: TRBV5-1; size: NA; length: 14
CDR3: CASSQDPRGLDYGYTF; DNA: TGCGCCAGCAGCCAAGATCCCAGGGGGCTGGACTATGGCTACACCTTC; J: TRBJ1-2; D: TRBD1; V: TRBV4-3; size: NA; length: 16
CDR3: CASSLARAGRTNTGELFF; DNA: TGTGCCAGCAGCTTAGCACGGGCGGGGCGAACGAACACCGGGGAGCTGTTTTTT; J: TRBJ2-2; D: NA; V: TRBV7-2; size: NA; length: 18
CDR3: CASSRIDSANTGELFF; DNA: TGCGCCAGCAGCCGAATAGACAGTGCGAACACCGGGGAGCTGTTTTTT; J: TRBJ2-2; D: NA; V: TRBV4-1; size: NA; length: 16
CDR3: CASGTGTRGTEAFF; DNA: TGTGCTAGTGGCACCGGGACCCGGGGGACTGAAGCTTTCTTT; J: TRBJ1-1; D: NA; V: TRBV12-5; size: NA; length: 14
CDR3: CASSVAGQVGNTIYF; DNA: TGTGCCAGCAGCGTAGCTGGGCAGGTAGGAAACACCATATATTTT; J: TRBJ1-3; D: NA; V: TRBV9; size: NA; length: 15
CDR3: CASSQAYPGTATDTQYF; DNA: TGCGCCAGCAGCCAAGCCTACCCCGGGACAGCCACAGATACGCAGTATTTT; J: TRBJ2-3; D: TRBD1; V: TRBV4-3; size: NA; length: 17
CDR3: CAWSVGRDQPQHF; DNA: TGTGCCTGGAGTGTAGGCAGGGATCAGCCCCAGCATTTT; J: TRBJ1-5; D: NA; V: TRBV30; size: NA; length: 13
CDR3: CASSQRTGGSGGELFF; DNA: TGCGCCAGCAGCCAGAGGACAGGGGGGAGCGGCGGGGAGCTGTTTTTT; J: TRBJ2-2; D: TRBD1; V: TRBV4-1; size: large; length: 16
CDR3: CASSQDWTGKRQETQYF; DNA: TGTGCCAGCAGCCAAGATTGGACAGGCAAACGCCAAGAGACCCAGTACTTC; J: TRBJ2-5; D: TRBD1; V: TRBV3-1/TRBV3-2; size: NA; length: 17
CDR3: CASSYDRGNEKLFF; DNA: TGTGCCAGCAGTTACGACAGGGGGAATGAAAAACTGTTTTTT; J: TRBJ1-4; D: TRBD1; V: TRBV6-6; size: once; length: 14
CDR3: CASSLDGRGPYEQYF; DNA: TGCGCCAGCAGCTTGGATGGCAGGGGTCCCTACGAGCAGTACTTC; J: TRBJ2-7; D: NA; V: TRBV5-1; size: NA; length: 15
CDR3: CASSQLAGAYNEQFF; DNA: TGCGCCAGCAGCCAACTGGCGGGGGCCTACAATGAGCAGTTCTTC; J: TRBJ2-1; D: TRBD2; V: TRBV4-3; size: NA; length: 15
CDR3: CASSLAGGNYEQYF; DNA: TGCGCCAGCAGCTTGGCTGGGGGGAACTACGAGCAGTACTTC; J: TRBJ2-7; D: NA; V: TRBV5-1; size: NA; length: 14
CDR3: CASSLRDSSHYYEQYF; DNA: TGTGCCAGCAGCCTCCGGGACAGCTCTCATTACTACGAGCAGTACTTC; J: TRBJ2-7; D: TRBD1; V: TRBV9; size: NA; length: 16
CDR3: CASSLWRQTTGRGNTIYF; DNA: TGCGCCAGCAGCTTGTGGCGGCAGACCACAGGAAGGGGAAACACCATATATTTT; J: TRBJ1-3; D: NA; V: TRBV5-1; size: once; length: 18
CDR3: CATSRVLTVAPFF; DNA: TGTGCCACCAGCAGAGTCTTGACTGTCGCCCCGTTCTTC; J: TRBJ2-1; D: NA; V: TRBV15; size: NA; length: 13
CDR3: CASSQDKGLAGGGGNEQFF; DNA: TGCGCCAGCAGCCAAGATAAAGGACTAGCGGGGGGCGGAGGAAATGAGCAGTTCTTC; J: TRBJ2-1; D: TRBD2; V: TRBV4-1; size: NA; length: 19
CDR3: CASSYNPTDYNSPLHF; DNA: TGTGCCAGCAGTTACAACCCGACAGATTATAATTCACCCCTCCACTTT; J: TRBJ1-6; D: NA; V: TRBV6-5; size: NA; length: 16
CDR3: CASSRTQNTEAFF; DNA: TGTGCCAGCAGCCGGACACAGAACACTGAAGCTTTCTTT; J: TRBJ1-1; D: NA; V: TRBV3-1/TRBV3-2; size: NA; length: 13
CDR3: CASSSGTATNTGELFF; DNA: TGTGCCAGCAGTTCCGGGACAGCCACGAACACCGGGGAGCTGTTTTTT; J: TRBJ2-2; D: TRBD1; V: TRBV6-5; size: NA; length: 16
CDR3: CASSIDRVSNQPQHF; DNA: TGTGCCAGTAGTATAGACAGGGTTAGCAATCAGCCCCAGCATTTT; J: TRBJ1-5; D: NA; V: TRBV19; size: NA; length: 15
CDR3: CASSLLGEGTEAFF; DNA: TGTGCCAGCAGCTTACTAGGGGAGGGCACTGAAGCTTTCTTT; J: TRBJ1-1; D: NA; V: TRBV5-8; size: NA; length: 14
CDR3: CASSPADRAGGAEGETQYF; DNA: TGTGCCAGCAGCCCCGCAGATAGGGCCGGGGGGGCCGAGGGAGAGACCCAGTACTTC; J: TRBJ2-5; D: TRBD2; V: TRBV7-4; size: NA; length: 19
CDR3: CATSRGEGGRYSYTF; DNA: TGTGCCACCAGCAGAGGCGAAGGGGGCCGTTATAGCTACACCTTC; J: TRBJ1-2; D: TRBD1; V: TRBV15; size: NA; length: 15
CDR3: CASSQAGGRGDTQYF; DNA: TGCGCCAGCAGCCAAGCGGGGGGGCGGGGAGATACGCAGTATTTT; J: TRBJ2-3; D: TRBD2; V: TRBV10-2; size: NA; length: 15
CDR3: CATSGGGHSNQPQHF; DNA: TGTGCCACCAGCGGGGGGGGACACTCCAATCAGCCCCAGCATTTT; J: TRBJ1-5; D: NA; V: TRBV24-1; size: NA; length: 15
CDR3: CASSVTSGGADEQFF; DNA: TGTGCCAGCAGCGTGACTAGCGGGGGGGCCGATGAGCAGTTCTTC; J: TRBJ2-1; D: TRBD2; V: TRBV9; size: NA; length: 15
CDR3: CASSLLQGGGGNQPQHF; DNA: TGTGCCAGCAGCTTGTTGCAGGGGGGAGGTGGCAATCAGCCCCAGCATTTT; J: TRBJ1-5; D: TRBD1; V: TRBV5-6; size: NA; length: 17
CDR3: CAISDWGLANIQYF; DNA: TGTGCCATCAGTGATTGGGGACTAGCGAACATTCAGTACTTC; J: TRBJ2-4; D: TRBD2; V: TRBV10-3; size: NA; length: 14
CDR3: CASSLAGGGAFNEQFF; DNA: TGTGCCAGCAGCTTAGCGGGCGGGGGGGCCTTCAATGAGCAGTTCTTC; J: TRBJ2-1; D: TRBD2; V: TRBV7-9; size: NA; length: 16
CDR3: CASSLRTGGRNEQFF; DNA: TGTGCCAGCAGCCTCCGGACAGGGGGCCGCAATGAGCAGTTCTTC; J: TRBJ2-1; D: TRBD1; V: TRBV11-1; size: NA; length: 15
CDR3: CASSAYVRLQYQETQYF; DNA: TGCGCCAGCAGTGCCTACGTAAGACTGCAGTACCAAGAGACCCAGTACTTC; J: TRBJ2-5; D: NA; V: TRBV10-1; size: NA; length: 17
CDR3: CASSSTGPEGYNEQFF; DNA: TGTGCCAGCAGCTCTACAGGGCCCGAGGGCTACAATGAGCAGTTCTTC; J: TRBJ2-1; D: NA; V: TRBV5-5; size: NA; length: 16
CDR3: CASSYLTSSYNSPLHF; DNA: TGTGCCAGCAGTTACCTGACTAGCTCCTATAATTCACCCCTCCACTTT; J: TRBJ1-6; D: NA; V: TRBV6-5; size: NA; length: 16
CDR3: CASSLDRDPYNEQFF; DNA: TGTGCCAGCTCACTCGACAGGGATCCCTACAATGAGCAGTTCTTC; J: TRBJ2-1; D: TRBD1; V: TRBV18; size: NA; length: 15
CDR3: CASTPRAGMRVNEQFF; DNA: TGTGCCAGTACTCCTAGGGCCGGGATGAGGGTGAATGAGCAGTTCTTC; J: TRBJ2-1; D: NA; V: TRBV19; size: NA; length: 16
CDR3: CASSIISALVEGYTF; DNA: TGTGCCAGTAGTATAATTTCAGCGCTCGTTGAGGGCTACACCTTC; J: TRBJ1-2; D: NA; V: TRBV19; size: few; length: 15